This T cell receptor (beta chain) was sequenced in a study of regulatory T cells in long-lasting Graves disease. Arm-PCR of CDR3 regions with iRepertoire HTBI primers generated TCR beta libraries. TCRdb recomputed calls from the multiplex PCR reads with MiXCR, one row per CDR3 protein. The table includes roughly 500,000 distinct CDR3 sequences, less than 15% detected once. Specified time point: newly diagnosed GD, antithyroid drugs for less than 3 months. Scientists built the TCR library using RNA that was extracted from PBMCs. Clinicians diagnosed Graves' disease using American Thyroid Association guidelines. All patients originated from an endocrinology department located in Xi'an, China. This clonotype was found many times. These sequences were also reported in another study, on T cells in Graves' hyperthyroidism and ophthalmopathy. That study adds: Patients between 18 and 65 years old had hyperthyroidism, newly diagnosed and lasting under 2 months.

The sample here was peripheral blood mononuclear cells (PBMCs), taken at new diagnosis, from a patient treated with antithyroid drugs. This TCR came from a woman aged 45-65 years with Graves disease.

CDR3 bases: TGTGCCAGCAGATACAGCTATAGCAATCAGCCCCAGCATTTT. This sequence encodes CASRYSYSNQPQHF. V and J are TRBV28 and TRBJ1-5; no clear D gene. Deletions cut 6 bases from V and 0 bases from J, with 9 bases between. The CDR3 consists of 14 residues. Germline CDR1 and CDR2: MDHEN and SYDVKM.